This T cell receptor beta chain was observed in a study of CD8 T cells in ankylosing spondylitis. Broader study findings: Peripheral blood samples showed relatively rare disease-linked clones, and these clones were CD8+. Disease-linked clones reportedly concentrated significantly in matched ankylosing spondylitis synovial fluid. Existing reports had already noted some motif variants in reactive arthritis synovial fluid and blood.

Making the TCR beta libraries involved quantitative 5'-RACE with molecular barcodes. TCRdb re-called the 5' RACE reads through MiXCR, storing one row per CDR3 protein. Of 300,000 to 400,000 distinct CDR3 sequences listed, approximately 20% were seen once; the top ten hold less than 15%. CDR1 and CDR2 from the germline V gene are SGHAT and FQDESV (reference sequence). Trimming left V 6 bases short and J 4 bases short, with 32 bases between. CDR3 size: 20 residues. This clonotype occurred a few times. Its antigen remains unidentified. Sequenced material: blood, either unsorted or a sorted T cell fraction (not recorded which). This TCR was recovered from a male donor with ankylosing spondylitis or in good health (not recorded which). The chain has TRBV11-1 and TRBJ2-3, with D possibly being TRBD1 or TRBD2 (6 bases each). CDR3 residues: CASRGSGTPGGQNSPDTQYF. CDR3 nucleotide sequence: TGTGCCAGCAGAGGGTCCGGGACCCCCGGGGGCCAAAACTCCCCAGATACGCAGTATTTT.